The T cell receptor beta chain under discussion was sequenced for a study of Ad26.COV2.S vaccination and SARS-CoV-2 variants. General observations from the study: People who got the vaccine or the placebo had similar non-spike TCR breadth.

This table comes from immunoSEQ multiplex PCR, and its TCRdb copy is limited to in-frame clones, with some not included. The table has under 250,000 clones, around 88% seen once. In the case of this clone: Its cognate antigen is unknown.

This CDR3 is 17 amino acids long. Germline V CDR1 and CDR2: LGHNA, YNFKEQ. Trimming stripped 0 bases from V and 0 bases from J, with 13 bases between. Treatment noted: about 20 received Ad26.COV2.S at low or high dose, single or two shots; about 5 received placebo; per-sample allocation not given. Day 63 after the first injection of vaccine or placebo was the sampling time. An Ad26 vector carrying the Wuhan-strain SARS-CoV-2 spike served as the vaccine. The sample in question was peripheral blood, obtained in a trial of Ad26.COV2.S vaccine versus placebo. This sequence was found in a person between 18 and 65 years old who received the Ad26.COV2.S COVID-19 vaccine or a placebo. This chain uses TRBV4-2 with TRBJ2-3; D unclear. The CDR3 sequence is CASSQDKGSPSTDTQYF. CDR3 nucleotide sequence: TGTGCCAGCAGCCAAGATAAGGGAAGTCCTAGCACAGATACGCAGTATTTT.